These 12 T cell receptor beta chains came from one sample sequenced in a study of a mutant IDH1 vaccine in newly diagnosed glioma. Their target antigens are unknown. Clones were sequenced by immunoSEQ multiplex PCR, and TCRdb holds only the in-frame ones, with some missing. Of some 22,000 clones in the sample, 79% are singletons; the top ten hold 8% to 10%. Time point: week 11, during vaccination. Vaccinated patients received 300 ug of mutant IDH1 20-mer peptide per dose, with topical imiquimod. The sample here was PBMCs, taken from a glioma patient whose treatment included an IDH1 peptide vaccine. Source of these receptors: a man aged 35 to 55 with glioma.

V and J are TRBV11-2 and TRBJ2-5, with D tentatively TRBD1 or TRBD2 (5 bases each). The J call may be wrong; the DNA end is better matched by TRBJ2-7. Germline V gene sequence: CDR1 SGHAT, CDR2 FQNNGV. The CDR3 sequence is 17 residues long. CDR3 region: CASSPQAGYWDRYEQYF. CDR3 nucleotide sequence: TGTGCCAGCAGCCCTCAAGCAGGGTATTGGGACCGCTACGAGCAGTACTTC.

About this clone itself: The germline gene is not matched at one end of the junction; a read error may be the cause. Other DNA sequences in the same sample also yield this CDR3. The chain links TRBV19 to TRBJ2-1; no reliable D call. This CDR3 has 15 residues. From germline, CDR1 is LNHDA and CDR2 SQIVND (reference sequence). The CDR3, as DNA: TGCGCCAGTAGTATAGGCGGAGATGGATCGAATGAGCAGTTCTTC. Translation: CASSIGGDGSNEQFF.

This clone was counted only a few times. This chain uses TRBV27 with TRBJ2-5; the D gene is possibly TRBD1 (5 bases). With 3 bases removed from V and 4 bases from J, the gap between germline ends came to 18 bases. This CDR3 has 16 amino acids. CDR1 is MNHEY and CDR2 is SMNVEV in the germline V gene (reference sequence). Written as DNA, the CDR3 is TGTGCCAGCAGTTTTAGGTTAGGGGTGATAGGAGAGACCCAGTACTTC. Its protein product is CASSFRLGVIGETQYF.

V usage is TRBV19 and J usage is TRBJ1-3; a possible D gene is TRBD1 (6 bases). The CDR3 covers 17 residues. CDR1 and CDR2 from the germline V gene are LNHDA and SQIVND (reference sequence). Trimming pared 5 bases from V and 1 base from J, leaving 18 bases between. The CDR3 reads CASSPLGGRRSGNTIYF. DNA of the CDR3: TGTGCCAGTAGTCCCCTGGGGGGGCGAAGGTCTGGAAACACCATATATTTT.

J is TRBJ2-7 and V is TRBV6-1; possibly TRBD1 or TRBD2 for D (5 bases each). This CDR3 is 16 amino acids long. Trimming pared 2 bases from V and 8 bases from J, leaving 22 bases between. Germline loops: CDR1 MNHNS, CDR2 SASEGT. The CDR3 here is CASSESGIGQVRKQYV. CDR3 nucleotides: TGTGCCAGCAGTGAAAGCGGCATCGGACAAGTTAGGAAGCAGTACGTC.

The chain employs TRBV6-5 and TRBJ2-2; 8 bases match TRBD2. Germline lookup yields CDR1 MNHEY and CDR2 SVGAGI. V was pared by 2 bases and J by 6 bases, with 2 bases of the junction left unmatched. The CDR3 totals 14 residues. The chain's CDR3 is CASSYGGRSGELFF. The CDR3 DNA follows: TGTGCCAGCAGTTACGGCGGGAGGTCCGGGGAGCTGTTTTTT.

Only a few counts were recorded for this clone. The chain is built from TRBV10-3 and TRBJ1-5; D might be TRBD1 (6 bases). V was pared by 5 bases and J by 3 bases, with 14 bases between. The CDR3 has 15 residues. Germline CDR1 is ENHRY and CDR2 is SYGVKD. The CDR3 DNA reads TGTGCCATCAGTATCGCAGGGGCCAACAATCAGCCCCAGCATTTT. Its protein is CAISIAGANNQPQHF.

This chain links TRBV19 with TRBJ1-5; D may be TRBD1 (5 bases). Between the trimmed V and J ends, which lost 8 bases and 5 bases, there was a span of 19 bases. The CDR3 is 15 residues long. CDR1 and CDR2 from the germline V gene are LNHDA and SQIVND (reference sequence). This CDR3 is CASGGRTAGDQPQHF. Here the CDR3 DNA reads TGTGCCAGTGGGGGGAGAACCGCGGGGGATCAGCCCCAGCATTTT. Full variable domain (missing parts from reference TRBV19 and TRBJ1-5): DGGITQSPKYLFRKEGQNVTLSCEQNLNHDAMYWYRQDPGQGLRLIYYSQIVNDFQKGDIAEGYSVSREKKESFPLTVTSAQKNPTAFYLCASGGRTAGDQPQHFGDGTRLSIL.

This chain links TRBV6-1 with TRBJ2-1, with 11 bases fitting TRBD2. The germline V gene has CDR1 MNHNS and CDR2 SASEGT. V lost 6 bases, J lost 9 bases, and 10 bases stayed unmatched. The CDR3 spans 15 residues. The CDR3 coding sequence is TGTGCCAGCAGGCCCACTAGCGGGAGTAGCGGTGAGCAGTTCTTC. Translation gives CASRPTSGSSGEQFF.

V and J are TRBV6-5 and TRBJ2-7, with 8 bases lining up with TRBD1. The CDR3 sequence is 12 residues long. The germline V gene encodes CDR1 MNHEY and CDR2 SVGAGI. Trimming cost V 11 bases and J 4 bases; bases outside gene matches: 7. CDR3 sequence: CAADRGRYEQYV. Written as DNA, the CDR3 is TGTGCCGCTGACAGGGGTAGATACGAGCAGTACGTC.

The gene calls are TRBV7-6 and TRBJ1-1; D perhaps matches TRBD1 (5 bases). Per the germline V gene, CDR1 is SGHVS and CDR2 is FNYEAQ. The germline V and J ends were trimmed by 2 bases and 8 bases, with 18 bases remaining between them. CDR3 length: 15 amino acids. This chain's CDR3 is CASSLSGGTETEAFF. For the CDR3, the DNA is TGTGCCAGCAGCTTATCGGGCGGGACCGAAACAGAAGCTTTCTTT.

V and J are TRBV5-1 and TRBJ2-7; TRBD1 matches at 10 bases. V shed 6 bases and J 2 bases; nucleotides not matched to a gene: 8. Looked up from germline, CDR1 is SGHRS and CDR2 is YFSETQ. This CDR3 region has 15 residues. DNA for the CDR3: TGCGCCAGCACCTTCCGGGACAGGGGACCCTACGAGCAGTACTTC. Protein: CASTFRDRGPYEQYF.